Following are 13 T cell receptor beta chains from one sample sequenced in a study of T cell responses to AZD1222 COVID-19 vaccine. Only in-frame clones appear in the TCRdb table, and some are missing; sequencing was by immunoSEQ multiplex PCR. The sample yields under 150,000 clones, roughly 89% seen once. Here the sequenced sample was peripheral blood, taken on day 0 of AZD1222 vaccination. The receptors derive from an adult in good health.

The genes are TRBV6-2 or TRBV6-3 and TRBJ1-5, with a possible D match to TRBD1 (6 bases). Germline CDR1 and CDR2: MNHEY and SVGEGT. Trimming left V 3 bases short and J 8 bases short, with 20 bases between. CDR3 length equals 16 residues. CDR3 nucleotide sequence: TGTGCCAGCAGTTATTATGGGGGGCGTCCAAAGGAGCCCCAGCATTTT. It yields the protein CASSYYGGRPKEPQHF.

V usage is TRBV3-1 (or the pseudogene TRBV3-2) and J usage is TRBJ1-5; tentatively, D is TRBD1 (5 bases). The CDR3 sequence is 15 residues long. Looked up from germline, CDR1 is LGHDT and CDR2 is YNNKEL (reference sequence). Trimming left V 1 base short and J 5 bases short, with 12 bases between. The CDR3 loop reads CASSQASGTHQPQHF. DNA for the CDR3: TGTGCCAGCAGCCAAGCGTCCGGGACTCATCAGCCCCAGCATTTT.

This clone was counted between two and nine times. The chain is built from TRBV5-4 and TRBJ2-7; D gene uncertain. CDR1 and CDR2 from the germline V gene are SGHNT and YYREEE (reference sequence). The ends were cut back, 4 bases at V and 3 bases at J, with 23 bases in the middle. The CDR3 has 17 amino acids. In nucleotides, the CDR3 is TGTGCCAGCAGCCCGAAACCCCCCTCAGATCACCTCTACGAGCAGTACTTC. Translating gives CASSPKPPSDHLYEQYF.

V gene TRBV6-4 combines with J gene TRBJ1-2, with a weak D call TRBD1 (5 bases). This CDR3 is built from 13 residues. The ends were cut back, 2 bases at V and 7 bases at J, with 11 bases in the middle. Germline CDR1 reads MRHNA; CDR2 reads SNTAGT. CDR3 coding DNA: TGTGCCAGCAGTGACGGGGCTTCGGGTGGCTACACCTTC. Translation gives CASSDGASGGYTF.

The gene calls are TRBV11-2 and TRBJ2-5; weak D call: TRBD2 (5 bases). V was clipped by 5 bases and J by 4 bases, with 5 bases between them. The CDR3 loop spans 11 amino acids. The germline V gene has CDR1 SGHAT and CDR2 FQNNGV. CDR3 sequence: CASSEGETQYF. The CDR3, as DNA: TGTGCCAGCAGCGAGGGAGAGACCCAGTACTTC.

The chain uses TRBV5-1 and TRBJ2-2, with D perhaps matching TRBD2 (6 bases). This CDR3 is 14 amino acids long. From germline, CDR1 is SGHRS and CDR2 YFSETQ. V was shortened by 5 bases and J by 3 bases, with 11 bases between the two germline ends. CDR3 in DNA: TGCGCCAGCAGTGCGGGGTTGGACACCGGGGAGCTGTTTTTT. Translation: CASSAGLDTGELFF.

The gene calls are TRBV19 and TRBJ1-3; no reliable D call. V lost 0 bases and J lost 11, with 14 bases in between. Germline-derived CDR1 and CDR2 are LNHDA and SQIVND (reference sequence). CDR3 length: 14 amino acids. CDR3 in amino acids: CASSIDQAVRPIYF. The CDR3 DNA sequence: TGTGCCAGTAGTATAGATCAGGCGGTACGGCCCATATATTTT.

The V call is TRBV4-3, the J call TRBJ1-1; 9 bases are a match to TRBD1. The germline gives CDR1 LGHNA, CDR2 YSLEER. The CDR3 runs to 19 residues. V was pared by 0 bases and J by 5 bases, with 16 bases of the junction left unmatched. CDR3 nucleotide sequence: TGCGCCAGCAGCCAAGAAGGGATGTCGCAGGGACAGGGTTTTACTGAAGCTTTCTTT. Amino acids: CASSQEGMSQGQGFTEAFF.

The rearrangement uses TRBV28 and TRBJ2-5; 8 bases are a match to TRBD2. The CDR3 totals 15 residues. CDR1 is MDHEN, CDR2 SYDVKM, per germline. The ends lost 2 bases at V and 2 bases at J; junction bases unmatched: 4. CDR3 sequence: CASSLPVAGQETQYF. The CDR3 bases are TGTGCCAGCAGTTTACCCGTAGCGGGGCAAGAGACCCAGTACTTC. Together with reference TRBV28 and TRBJ2-5, the CDR3 gives the full variable domain: DVKVTQSSRYLVKRTGEKVFLECVQDMDHENMFWYRQDPGLGLRLIYFSYDVKMKEKGDIPEGYSVSREKKERFSLILESASTNQTSMYLCASSLPVAGQETQYFGPGTRLLVL.

This rearrangement joins TRBV10-3 to TRBJ2-7, with 9 bases fitting TRBD1. This CDR3 contains 14 residues. Germline CDR1 is ENHRY and CDR2 is SYGVKD. Unmatched junction bases numbered 4, after V lost 5 bases and J lost 2 bases. Here the CDR3 reads CAISRTGVTYEQYF. The CDR3 DNA reads TGTGCCATCAGTAGGACAGGGGTGACCTACGAGCAGTACTTC.

V usage is TRBV7-9 and J usage is TRBJ2-7; D not resolved. Germline assignment: CDR1 SEHNR and CDR2 FQNEAQ (reference sequence). The V end was cut by 5 bases, the J end by 6 bases, with 20 bases between. The CDR3 contains 15 residues. The CDR3 DNA sequence: TGTGCCAGCAGCATTACCTCCGGGCCCCAAGGCGAGCAGTACTTC. It specifies CASSITSGPQGEQYF.

J is TRBJ2-5 and V is TRBV6-5, with D perhaps matching TRBD1 (5 bases). The CDR3 extends over 14 amino acids. V lost 0 bases and J lost 6, with 11 bases in between. Germline CDR1 and CDR2: MNHEY and SVGAGI. The CDR3 is CASSYSGQGQTQYF. The CDR3 nucleotides read TGTGCCAGCAGTTACTCGGGGCAGGGCCAGACCCAGTACTTC.

V is TRBV20-1 and J is TRBJ1-4; D remains unclear. Germline V gene sequence: CDR1 DFQATT, CDR2 SNEGSKA (reference sequence). CDR3 length: 12 amino acids. Trimming cost V 3 bases and J 10 bases, with 12 bases left between them. As DNA, the CDR3 is TGCAGTGCTAGTCGGGAGCTTGTAAAACTGTTTTTT. Translated, it gives CSASRELVKLFF.